Given below is one TCR beta chain in context. This sample was taken from a study of blood T cell repertoires in COVID-19. The table came from immunoSEQ multiplex PCR; TCRdb's copy has only in-frame clones and leaves some out. The sample holds 200,000 to 250,000 clones, around 86% seen once. CDR1 KGHSH and CDR2 LQKENI come from the germline V gene. Trimming at V came to 5 bases and at J to 6 bases, leaving 11 bases not matched to a gene. This CDR3 comprises 15 residues. Assignments of participants to cohorts depended upon their own reported clinical history. The chain links TRBV18 to TRBJ1-2; 8 bases match TRBD1. The sequenced sample consisted of PBMCs or T cells enriched from blood (not recorded which). This receptor was identified in a woman aged 45-59 years who had recovered from COVID-19. For the CDR3, the DNA is TGTGCCAGCTCAGAACGTCAGGGGGCTATGAATGGCTACACCTTC. This sequence encodes CASSERQGAMNGYTF.